The sample holds one count of the clone carrying this T cell receptor beta chain. The data belong to a study of blood T cell repertoires in COVID-19. Study-level information: Sample material is recorded as cDNA or gDNA derived from T cells, B-cell-depleted T cells, or PBMCs.

V dropped 3 bases and J dropped 8; count of bases not matched to a gene: 5. This CDR3 contains 12 residues. Germline V gene data show CDR1 as SQVTM and CDR2 as ANQGSEA. Original analysis: It was from reference gene primer amplification that nucleated cell counts were estimated. Method: immunoSEQ multiplex PCR; TCRdb's copy keeps in-frame clones and lacks some. For V, J and clone size, that table is used; D and trimming come from the DNA. The sample contains nearly 110,000 clones, just over 90% of which appear only once. V and J are TRBV29-1 and TRBJ1-2; 8 positions match TRBD1. The sample taken for sequencing was peripheral blood. The sequence was obtained from a woman younger than 45 with acute or convalescent COVID-19. The CDR3 spells CSVDQGARGYTF. CDR3 DNA: TGCAGCGTTGATCAGGGGGCGCGGGGCTACACCTTC.